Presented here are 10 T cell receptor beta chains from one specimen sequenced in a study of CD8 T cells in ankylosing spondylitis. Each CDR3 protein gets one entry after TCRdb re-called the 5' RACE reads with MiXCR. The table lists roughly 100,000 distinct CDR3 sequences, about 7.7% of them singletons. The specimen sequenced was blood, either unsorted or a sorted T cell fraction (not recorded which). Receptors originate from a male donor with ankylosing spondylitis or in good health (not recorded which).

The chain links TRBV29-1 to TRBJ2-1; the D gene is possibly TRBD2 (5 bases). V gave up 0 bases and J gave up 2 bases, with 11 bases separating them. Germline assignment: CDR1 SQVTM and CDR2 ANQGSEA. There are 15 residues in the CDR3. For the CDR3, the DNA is TGCAGCGTTGAAGATGTGACTACCACCTACAATGAGCAGTTCTTC. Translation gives CSVEDVTTTYNEQFF.

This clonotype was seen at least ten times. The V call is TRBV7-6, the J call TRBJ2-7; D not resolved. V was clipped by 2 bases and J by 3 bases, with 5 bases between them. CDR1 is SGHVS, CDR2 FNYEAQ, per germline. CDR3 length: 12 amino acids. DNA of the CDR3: TGTGCCAGCAGCTTAACAGACTACGAGCAGTACTTC. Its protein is CASSLTDYEQYF.

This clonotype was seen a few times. The CDR3 coding sequence is TGTGCCTGGAGTCCGACCGGGACAGGAAAGTGGCGCGAGCAGTACTTC. It is translated as CAWSPTGTGKWREQYF. The rearrangement uses TRBV30 and TRBJ2-7, with TRBD1 identical over 8 bases. This CDR3 is built from 16 residues. The germline V gene encodes CDR1 GTSNPN and CDR2 SVGIG (reference sequence). The J segment lost 6 bases and the V segment lost 2 bases, leaving 15 bases of the junction unmatched.

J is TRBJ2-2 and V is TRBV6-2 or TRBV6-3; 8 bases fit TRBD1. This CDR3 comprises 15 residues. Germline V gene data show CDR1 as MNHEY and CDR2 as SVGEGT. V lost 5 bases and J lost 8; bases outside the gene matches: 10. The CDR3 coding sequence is TGTGCCAGCAGTGGACAGGGTTTCGGTGTTGGGGAGCTGTTTTTT. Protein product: CASSGQGFGVGELFF.

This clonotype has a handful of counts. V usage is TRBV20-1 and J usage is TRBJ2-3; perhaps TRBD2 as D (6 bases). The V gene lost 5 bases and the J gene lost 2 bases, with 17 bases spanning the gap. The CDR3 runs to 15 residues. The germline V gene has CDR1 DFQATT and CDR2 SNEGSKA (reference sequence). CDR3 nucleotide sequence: TGCAGTGCTGCCCAAGGCGGGGCTTACACAGATACGCAGTATTTT. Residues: CSAAQGGAYTDTQYF.

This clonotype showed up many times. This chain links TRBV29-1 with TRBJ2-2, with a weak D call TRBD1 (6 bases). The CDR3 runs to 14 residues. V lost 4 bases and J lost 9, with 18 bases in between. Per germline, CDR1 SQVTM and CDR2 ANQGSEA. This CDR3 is CSVGGTTEGRELFF. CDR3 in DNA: TGCAGCGTTGGAGGGACAACTGAGGGAAGGGAGCTGTTTTTT.

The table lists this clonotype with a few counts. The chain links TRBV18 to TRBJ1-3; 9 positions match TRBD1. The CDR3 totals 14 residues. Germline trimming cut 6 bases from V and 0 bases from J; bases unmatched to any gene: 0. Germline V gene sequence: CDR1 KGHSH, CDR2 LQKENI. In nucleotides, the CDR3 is TGTGCCAGCTCGGACAGGGGCTCTGGAAACACCATATATTTT. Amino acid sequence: CASSDRGSGNTIYF.

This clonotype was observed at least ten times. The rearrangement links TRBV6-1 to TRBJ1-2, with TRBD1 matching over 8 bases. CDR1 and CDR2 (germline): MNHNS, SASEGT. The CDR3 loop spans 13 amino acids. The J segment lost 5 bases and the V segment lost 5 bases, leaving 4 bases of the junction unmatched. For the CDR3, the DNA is TGTGCCAGCAGTCCCGACAGGGGATATGGCTACACCTTC. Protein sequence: CASSPDRGYGYTF.

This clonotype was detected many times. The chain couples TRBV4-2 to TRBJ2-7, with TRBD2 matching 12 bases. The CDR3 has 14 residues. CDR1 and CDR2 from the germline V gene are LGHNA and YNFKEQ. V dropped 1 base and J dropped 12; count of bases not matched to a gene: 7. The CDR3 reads CASSQAGLAGTSYF. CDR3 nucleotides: TGTGCCAGCAGCCAAGCCGGACTAGCGGGGACCTCGTACTTC.

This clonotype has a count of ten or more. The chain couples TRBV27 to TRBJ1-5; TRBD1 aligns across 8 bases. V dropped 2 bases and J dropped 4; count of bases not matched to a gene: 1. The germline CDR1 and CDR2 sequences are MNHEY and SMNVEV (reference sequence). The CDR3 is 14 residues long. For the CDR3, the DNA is TGTGCCAGCAGTTTAAACAGGGGGAATCAGCCCCAGCATTTT. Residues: CASSLNRGNQPQHF.